This T cell receptor beta chain derives from a study of CD8+CD57+ T cells in acquired aplastic anemia. For this clonotype: Its matching antigen is unknown.

The TCR beta profiling, which covered VDJ combination and CDR3 sequence, was carried out using genomic DNA as the template. TCRdb recomputed calls from the reads with MiXCR, one row per CDR3 protein. The sample has just over 400,000 distinct CDR3 sequences; 55% to 75% are singletons. The germline CDR1 and CDR2 sequences are LNHDA and SQIVND (reference sequence). The length of the CDR3 is 14 residues. V was trimmed by 1 base and J by 4 bases, leaving 10 bases between them. Study-wide points: There were roughly 28 CD8+ CDR3 sequences that occurred in both patients and controls.

This receptor was identified in a human donor in good health, serving as a control. The source material was sorted CD4+, CD8+, or CD8+CD57+ T cells (not recorded which) from PBMCs. The chain uses TRBV19 and TRBJ2-5, with no clear D. In DNA, the CDR3 is TGTGCCAGTAGTATAGCCCTGAGGACAGAGACCCAGTACTTC. As protein: CASSIALRTETQYF.